Following are 9 T cell receptor beta chains from one sample sequenced in a study of T cell responses to AZD1222 COVID-19 vaccine. Some clones are missing from TCRdb's copy, which holds only in-frame ones; the method was immunoSEQ multiplex PCR. The sample includes 150,000 or so clones, about 89% seen only once; the top ten take about 4%. The specimen comprised peripheral blood, sampled 28 days after the second AZD1222 dose. The origin of the receptors is an adult who received the AZD1222 COVID-19 vaccine.

The chain carries TRBV30 and TRBJ1-1, with D unclear. V dropped 4 bases and J dropped 2 bases, with 11 bases sitting between them. The germline gives CDR1 GTSNPN, CDR2 SVGIG (reference sequence). The CDR3 is 13 residues long. This CDR3 reads CAWKRGINTEAFF. CDR3 coding DNA: TGTGCCTGGAAGCGGGGTATAAACACTGAAGCTTTCTTT.

V and J are TRBV7-8 and TRBJ1-4, with D hard to call. Trimming removed 4 bases from V and 8 bases from J, with 17 bases in between. This CDR3 is 15 amino acids long. CDR1 is SGHVS, CDR2 FQNEAQ, per germline. The CDR3 spells CASSYYAGREEKLFF. The CDR3 region has the DNA TGTGCCAGCAGCTATTATGCTGGGAGAGAAGAAAAACTGTTTTTT.

The rearrangement joins TRBV27 to TRBJ2-1, with D possibly being TRBD2 (5 bases). Looked up from germline, CDR1 is MNHEY and CDR2 is SMNVEV (reference sequence). Between the trimmed V and J ends, which lost 2 bases and 3 bases, there was a span of 11 bases. This CDR3 comprises 15 residues. The CDR3 sequence: CASSLTIRGYNEQFF. CDR3 nucleotide sequence: TGTGCCAGCAGTTTAACAATACGGGGCTACAATGAGCAGTTCTTC.

The V call is TRBV21-1, the J call TRBJ2-3; TRBD1 is taken as the D call from the table, unchecked against the DNA. TRBV21-1 is an annotated pseudogene. CDR3 length equals 13 residues. The CDR3 protein is CASSKESADTQYF. CDR3 nucleotides: TGTGCCAGCAGCAAAGAGTCAGCAGATACGCAGTATTTT.

The CDR3 bases are TGTGCCTGCGAAGGGACCACAGATACGCAGTATTTT. This sequence encodes CACEGTTDTQYF. V and J are TRBV30 and TRBJ2-3; tentatively, D is TRBD1 or TRBD2 (5 bases each). The CDR3 length is 12 residues. The germline CDR1 and CDR2 sequences are GTSNPN and SVGIG (reference sequence). The V gene lost 6 bases and the J gene lost 2 bases, with 9 bases spanning the gap.

Here the CDR3 DNA reads TGTGCCAGCAGCTTATGGAGGGGGAGAAACGAGCAGTACTTC. It encodes CASSLWRGRNEQYF. The chain uses TRBV7-8 and TRBJ2-7; D possibly matches TRBD1 or TRBD2 (6 bases each). The CDR3 loop spans 14 amino acids. The germline CDR1 and CDR2 sequences are SGHVS and FQNEAQ. V lost 2 bases to trimming and J lost 5 bases, with 13 bases between them.

This clone was recorded once. CDR3 residues: CASSAGPGAQPQHF. The CDR3 region has the DNA TGTGCCAGCAGCGCCGGCCCGGGGGCCCAGCCCCAGCATTTT. The V and J genes are TRBV7-9 and TRBJ1-5, with D possibly TRBD1 on 6 matching bases. The CDR3 is 14 residues long. Germline V lookup: CDR1 SEHNR, CDR2 FQNEAQ (reference sequence). Trimming stripped 5 bases from V and 7 bases from J, with 15 bases between.

The chain recombines TRBV7-8 with TRBJ1-1, with D possibly matching TRBD1 (5 bases). The CDR3 consists of 18 residues. Germline V gives CDR1 SGHVS, CDR2 FQNEAQ. Deletions cut 1 base from V and 2 bases from J, with 20 bases between. The CDR3 nucleotides read TGTGCCAGCAGCTTAGTATGGGGGGGATCTGTTTTTAACACTGAAGCTTTCTTT. Amino acid sequence: CASSLVWGGSVFNTEAFF. The complete variable domain, with remaining parts taken from reference TRBV7-8 and TRBJ1-1, reads GAGVSQSPRYKVAKRGQDVALRCDPISGHVSLFWYQQALGQGPEFLTYFQNEAQLDKSGLPSDRFFAERPEGSVSTLKIQRTQQEDSAVYLCASSLVWGGSVFNTEAFFGQGTRLTVV.

The CDR3 coding sequence is TGTGCCAGCAGTCCTCGGGGGGGGCCGCCATCACCCCTCCACTTT. This gives the protein CASSPRGGPPSPLHF. This chain links TRBV28 with TRBJ1-6; D may be TRBD1 (6 bases). Germline V gives CDR1 MDHEN, CDR2 SYDVKM. This CDR3 is 15 amino acids long. Trimming took off 5 bases at V and 10 bases at J, with 18 bases between the two ends.